These 2 T cell receptor beta chains came from one sample sequenced in a study of T cells in Graves' hyperthyroidism and ophthalmopathy (dated by TCRdb to the late 2010s). The library came from multiplex PCR. This sample was sequenced with an Illumina HiSeq 2000. Amplification of TCR beta CDR3 regions was carried out from RNA transcripts. A first-round RT-PCR of the TCR CDR3 used the HTBI primer set with the Qiagen OneStep RT-PCR kit. Clones were called with MiXCR by TCRdb after fastp trimmed the public reads at Q25, and only in-frame beta chains were retained. Here each entry gathers all rows of one CDR3 protein and keeps the most common genes and DNA. This sample comprises 250,000 or so distinct CDR3 sequences, roughly 15% of them detected only once. Of the sample, around 30% falls within the top ten clones. The sample was blood. These receptors all come from a woman in her forties or fifties with Graves' hyperthyroidism that later progressed to Graves' ophthalmopathy.

In the case of this clonotype: Sequence at one end of the junction differs from germline and may be a read error. The rearrangement joins TRBV5-1 to TRBJ1-1; possible D gene TRBD1, 6 bases. The V gene's germline CDR1 is SGHRS and CDR2 YFSETQ. The CDR3 has 18 amino acids. CDR3 loop: CASSQDSFRTASPTEAFF. The CDR3 DNA follows: TGTGCCAGCAGCCAAGATAGTTTCCGGACAGCGTCGCCCACTGAAGCTTTCTTT. Variable domain in full (rest from reference TRBV5-1 and TRBJ1-1): KAGVTQTPRYLIKTRGQQVTLSCSPISGHRSVSWYQQTPGQGLQFLFEYFSETQRNKGNFPGRFSGRQFSNSRSEMNVSTLELGDSALYLCASSQDSFRTASPTEAFFGQGTRLTVV.

This clonotype was counted many times. The rearrangement links TRBV2 to TRBJ2-3; 14 nucleotides agree with TRBD2. J lost 2 bases, V lost 6 bases, and 4 bases had no gene match. CDR3 size: 16 residues. In germline, CDR1 is SNHLY, CDR2 FYNNEI. CDR3 in DNA: TGTGCCAGCAGCAGGACTAGCGGGAGGCTCACAGATACGCAGTATTTT. Encoded protein: CASSRTSGRLTDTQYF.